This TCR beta chain was sequenced for a study of blood T cell repertoires in COVID-19. CDR3 length: 14 amino acids. Looked up from germline, CDR1 is SGHTA and CDR2 is FQGNSA. The V segment lost 6 bases and the J segment 8 bases; nucleotides outside the gene matches: 11. Generated by immunoSEQ multiplex PCR, the TCRdb table keeps only in-frame clones and is missing some. The top ten hold 1.5% to 2.5% of the sample, which has 150,000 to 200,000 clones, roughly 93% seen once. Sequenced material: peripheral blood. This sequence originates from an older woman with COVID-19, enrolled during active disease. The chain couples TRBV7-2 to TRBJ1-2; 8 bases are a match to TRBD1. The CDR3 is CASSRQGLTVGYTF. CDR3 nucleotide sequence: TGTGCCAGCAGTCGACAGGGGCTTACGGTCGGCTACACCTTC.